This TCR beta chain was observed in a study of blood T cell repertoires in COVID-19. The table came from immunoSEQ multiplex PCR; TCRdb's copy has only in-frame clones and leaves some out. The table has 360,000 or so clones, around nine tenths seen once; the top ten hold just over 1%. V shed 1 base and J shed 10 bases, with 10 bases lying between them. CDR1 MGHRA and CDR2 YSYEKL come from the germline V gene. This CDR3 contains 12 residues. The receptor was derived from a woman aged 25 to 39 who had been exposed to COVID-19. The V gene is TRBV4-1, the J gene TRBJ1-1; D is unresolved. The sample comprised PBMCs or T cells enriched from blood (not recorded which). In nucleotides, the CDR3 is TGCGCCAGCAGCCAAGTCTCGACAAGAGCTTTCTTT. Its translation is CASSQVSTRAFF.